This TCR beta chain was captured in a study of cytomegalovirus exposure and HLA in healthy donors. Study as a whole: Later, an analysis reported that the 130 or so validation repertoires had used the same platform as the roughly 650 first-cohort repertoires.

Clones were sequenced by immunoSEQ multiplex PCR, and TCRdb holds only the in-frame ones, with some missing. The table shows fewer than 200,000 clones, with around nine tenths occurring only once. Regarding the study as a whole: Rare TCR sequences predominated, though certain public TCRs were found in many donors. Listed as cytomegalovirus-associated were more than 150 TCR beta chains. First-cohort TCR clusters were later found to tend to co-occur in the roughly 130 validation repertoires.

With regard to this clone: Its target is not known.

V was shortened by 7 bases and J by 1 base, with 14 bases between the two germline ends. This CDR3 spans 14 amino acids. CDR1 is MNHEY and CDR2 is SVGAGI in the germline V gene. The receptor comes from a man younger than 35 in good health and CMV-seropositive. The sample taken for sequencing was PBMCs. This chain uses TRBV6-5 with TRBJ2-7; a weak D match, TRBD2 (5 bases). CDR3 residues: CASNSRAGSYEQYF. CDR3 bases: TGTGCCAGCAATTCGCGGGCAGGATCCTACGAGCAGTACTTC.